These 28 T cell receptor beta chains share one sample of origin, sequenced in a study of blood T cell repertoires in COVID-19. The method was immunoSEQ multiplex PCR; TCRdb's version includes in-frame clones alone and lacks a portion of them. The sample yields roughly 53,000 clones, over 75% seen once. The sample consisted of peripheral blood. These receptors originate from a human donor in a cohort sampled during active COVID-19.

The chain has TRBV27 and TRBJ2-3, with 8 bases lining up with TRBD2. The trim removed 7 bases at V and 0 bases at J, leaving 3 bases unmatched. The CDR3 contains 14 residues. The germline V gene has CDR1 MNHEY and CDR2 SMNVEV (reference sequence). The CDR3 here is CASTTSASTDTQYF. CDR3 sequence (DNA): TGTGCCAGCACGACTAGCGCTAGCACAGATACGCAGTATTTT.

V usage is TRBV30 and J usage is TRBJ2-7, with a tentative D call TRBD2 (6 bases). The CDR3 has 14 residues. V lost 1 base and J lost 5, with 15 bases in between. Germline lookup yields CDR1 GTSNPN and CDR2 SVGIG (reference sequence). The CDR3 DNA sequence: TGTGCCTGGAGTGGGGGACTCTCCAACCACGAGCAGTACTTC. Protein product: CAWSGGLSNHEQYF.

This clone has just one count. The CDR3 sequence is CASSRGTPGTEAFF. The CDR3 coding sequence is TGTGCCAGCAGCCGAGGGACTCCGGGCACTGAAGCTTTCTTT. V is TRBV3-1 (or the pseudogene TRBV3-2) and J is TRBJ1-1, with a weak D call TRBD1 (5 bases). The germline V gene has CDR1 LGHDT and CDR2 YNNKEL (reference sequence). V was shortened by 4 bases and J by 4 bases, with 13 bases between the two germline ends. There are 14 residues in the CDR3.

This rearrangement joins TRBV28 to TRBJ1-3, with D possibly matching TRBD1 (6 bases). Germline loops: CDR1 MDHEN, CDR2 SYDVKM. The CDR3 extends over 14 amino acids. The V and J ends lost 6 bases and 2 bases respectively, with 11 bases between them. The CDR3 loop reads CASSAGAPGNTIYF. As DNA, the CDR3 is TGTGCCAGCAGCGCGGGGGCGCCTGGAAACACCATATATTTT.

This chain's CDR3 is CASSSGTSTSYEQYF. CDR3 nucleotides: TGTGCCAGTAGTTCCGGGACTAGTACGTCCTACGAGCAGTACTTC. The chain has TRBV19 and TRBJ2-7; TRBD2 matches at 8 bases. Germline CDR1 reads LNHDA; CDR2 reads SQIVND (reference sequence). V was pared by 5 bases and J by 1 base, with 7 bases of the junction left unmatched. The CDR3 length is 15 residues. The full variable domain, with the rest looked up from reference TRBV19 and TRBJ2-7, is DGGITQSPKYLFRKEGQNVTLSCEQNLNHDAMYWYRQDPGQGLRLIYYSQIVNDFQKGDIAEGYSVSREKKESFPLTVTSAQKNPTAFYLCASSSGTSTSYEQYFGPGTRLTVT.

This sequence joins TRBV6-4 and TRBJ2-3; D not resolved. V was cut by 0 bases and J by 7 bases, with 11 bases left in between. The CDR3 extends over 14 amino acids. Germline assignment: CDR1 MRHNA and CDR2 SNTAGT. The CDR3 is CASSDSGKPNTQYF. Written as DNA, the CDR3 is TGTGCCAGCAGTGACTCGGGCAAACCCAATACGCAGTATTTT.

The chain couples TRBV7-6 to TRBJ1-4, with D unclear. V lost 6 bases, J lost 8 bases, and 10 bases lay in between. Germline assignment: CDR1 SGHVS and CDR2 FNYEAQ. The CDR3 is 12 residues long. This CDR3 reads CASRGVDEKLFF. CDR3 nucleotides: TGTGCCAGCAGGGGAGTCGACGAAAAACTGTTTTTT.

The chain carries TRBV18 and TRBJ2-3; the D gene is possibly TRBD2 (7 bases). This CDR3 has 14 amino acids. Per germline, CDR1 KGHSH and CDR2 LQKENI. V lost 4 bases, J lost 6 bases, and 14 bases lay in between. The CDR3 DNA reads as TGTGCCAGCTCACGAACGGGGGGCGCGGATACGCAGTATTTT. Residues: CASSRTGGADTQYF.

V is TRBV29-1 and J is TRBJ2-7; D is ambiguous. CDR1 and CDR2 from the germline V gene are SQVTM and ANQGSEA. Deletions cut 4 bases from V and 1 base from J, with 5 bases between. This CDR3 spans 11 amino acids. The CDR3 nucleotides read TGCAGCGTTGGCGAATCCTACGAGCAGTACTTC. This translates into CSVGESYEQYF.

Regarding this clone: The same CDR3 is also encoded by other DNA sequences in this sample. This chain joins TRBV7-9 and TRBJ1-6; 9 positions match TRBD1. The V gene end was trimmed by 4 bases and the J gene end by 10 bases; junction bases not matched to a gene: 5. Germline V gene data show CDR1 as SEHNR and CDR2 as FQNEAQ (reference sequence). The CDR3 has 14 amino acids. The DNA of the CDR3 is TGTGCCAGCAGCTCGGGACAGGGAGGATCACCCCTCCACTTT. Translated: CASSSGQGGSPLHF.

The chain is built from TRBV6-5 and TRBJ1-5, with 7 nucleotides matching TRBD1. Germline V lookup: CDR1 MNHEY, CDR2 SVGAGI. V shed 5 bases, J shed 0 bases, and the junction held 1 base outside the gene matches. The CDR3 runs 14 residues. CDR3: CASSRDSSNQPQHF. DNA for the CDR3: TGTGCCAGCAGTCGGGACAGTAGCAATCAGCCCCAGCATTTT.

The chain recombines TRBV6-5 with TRBJ2-3; 7 bases line up with TRBD1. The CDR3 consists of 14 residues. Losses at the gene ends were 6 bases for V and 3 bases for J; bases not matched to a gene: 6. Germline V gene data show CDR1 as MNHEY and CDR2 as SVGAGI. CDR3 DNA sequence: TGTGCCAGCAGCAAACGACAGGGTACAGATACGCAGTATTTT. Amino acids: CASSKRQGTDTQYF.

The chain joins TRBV5-1 to TRBJ2-3; 10 bases are a match to TRBD1. The CDR3 consists of 15 residues. CDR1 SGHRS and CDR2 YFSETQ come from the germline V gene. The J segment lost 3 bases and the V segment lost 5 bases, leaving 6 bases of the junction unmatched. The DNA of the CDR3 is TGCGCCAGCAGAGGATCGGGACAGGGGACAGATACGCAGTATTTT. It translates to CASRGSGQGTDTQYF.

The rearrangement joins TRBV6-6 to TRBJ1-1; 7 bases align to TRBD1. Germline-derived CDR1 and CDR2 are MNHNY and SVGAGI (reference sequence). The CDR3 extends over 14 amino acids. Unmatched junction bases numbered 6, after V lost 4 bases and J lost 4 bases. The CDR3 loop reads CASSSTTGSTEAFF. The CDR3 region has the DNA TGTGCCAGCAGTTCCACGACAGGGAGCACTGAAGCTTTCTTT.

J is TRBJ2-1 and V is TRBV29-1; TRBD2 matches 14 bases. The CDR3 contains 15 residues. Looked up from germline, CDR1 is SQVTM and CDR2 is ANQGSEA. Unmatched junction bases numbered 8, after V lost 6 bases and J lost 7 bases. DNA of the CDR3: TGCAGCGTCTCGACTAGCGGGAGGGGTGGGAATGAGCAGTTCTTC. Translating gives CSVSTSGRGGNEQFF.

V usage is TRBV28 and J usage is TRBJ2-5; TRBD2 agrees at 10 bases. V was clipped by 1 base and J by 5 bases; unmatched bases: 7. CDR3 length: 16 amino acids. Per the germline V gene, CDR1 is MDHEN and CDR2 is SYDVKM. In DNA form, the CDR3 reads TGTGCCAGCAGTTTATTTGCTAGCGGGAGTTTCGAGACCCAGTACTTC. It codes for CASSLFASGSFETQYF.

The chain joins TRBV11-2 to TRBJ2-1, with 13 bases lining up with TRBD2. The CDR3 is 15 amino acids. After removal of 4 bases from V and 8 bases from J, the junction contained 5 bases not matched to a gene. Germline CDR1 SGHAT, CDR2 FQNNGV. The CDR3 sequence: CASSSRTSGGDEQFF. In nucleotides, the CDR3 is TGTGCCAGCAGCTCCCGGACTAGCGGGGGCGATGAGCAGTTCTTC.

The V call is TRBV12-3 or TRBV12-4, the J call TRBJ2-2, with 7 bases lining up with TRBD2. The CDR3 is 12 amino acids. The J segment lost 6 bases and the V segment lost 6 bases, leaving 1 base of the junction unmatched. CDR3 region: CASRREPGELFF. CDR3 bases: TGTGCCAGCAGGCGGGAGCCCGGGGAGCTGTTTTTT.

This clone was detected only once. V and J are TRBV2 and TRBJ1-4; TRBD1 is a possible D gene (6 bases). Trimming shortened V by 8 bases and J by 6 bases, and 13 bases separated the two germline ends. The CDR3 has 13 residues. CDR1 is SNHLY and CDR2 is FYNNEI in the germline V gene. CDR3 DNA sequence: TGTGCCAGCTCCAGGGGACGGGATGAAAAACTGTTTTTT. Translating it yields CASSRGRDEKLFF. Complete variable domain (other parts from reference TRBV2 and TRBJ1-4): EPEVTQTPSHQVTQMGQEVILRCVPISNHLYFYWYRQILGQKVEFLVSFYNNEISEKSEIFDDQFSVERPDGSNFTLKIRSTKLEDSAMYFCASSRGRDEKLFFGSGTQLSVL.

The V gene is TRBV10-1, the J gene TRBJ1-1; D is unclear. V was shortened by 2 bases and J by 6 bases, with 7 bases between the two germline ends. The CDR3 has 12 amino acids. Germline V gene data show CDR1 as WNHNN and CDR2 as SYGVQD (reference sequence). CDR3 sequence: CASSEPRSEAFF. The CDR3 bases are TGCGCCAGCAGTGAGCCCCGGTCTGAAGCTTTCTTT.

V and J are TRBV2 and TRBJ1-4; 7 positions match TRBD1. With V trimmed by 6 bases and J by 14 bases, 12 bases remained unmatched. This CDR3 is 13 amino acids long. The germline CDR1 and CDR2 sequences are SNHLY and FYNNEI. CDR3 region: CASRGQVSKGLFF. CDR3 sequence (DNA): TGTGCCAGCAGAGGACAGGTCTCTAAGGGGCTGTTTTTT.

This clone was seen only once. The gene calls are TRBV29-1 and TRBJ2-5, with D perhaps matching TRBD1 (5 bases). The CDR3 extends over 15 amino acids. Germline V gives CDR1 SQVTM, CDR2 ANQGSEA. V lost 1 base to trimming and J lost 1 base, with 13 bases between them. In DNA, the CDR3 is TGCAGCGTTGAAGCCAGAACAGGAGTCCAAGAGACCCAGTACTTC. This sequence encodes CSVEARTGVQETQYF.

This chain connects TRBV3-1 (or the pseudogene TRBV3-2) to TRBJ1-2, with 7 bases identical to TRBD1. The CDR3 extends over 15 amino acids. V lost 0 bases to trimming and J lost 7 bases; unmatched junction nucleotides: 8. Germline values: CDR1 LGHDT, CDR2 YNNKEL (reference sequence). The CDR3 is CASSQDRRGDGGYTF. The DNA of the CDR3 is TGTGCCAGCAGCCAAGACCGCAGGGGGGATGGTGGCTACACCTTC.

This chain joins TRBV5-1 and TRBJ2-5, with D possibly being TRBD2 (6 bases). The germline V gene encodes CDR1 SGHRS and CDR2 YFSETQ. Trimming left V 4 bases short and J 4 bases short, with 17 bases between. This CDR3 region has 15 residues. The CDR3 bases are TGCGCCAGCAGCCTGAAGGGCCAGGAGGGAGAGACCCAGTACTTC. Protein sequence: CASSLKGQEGETQYF.

The rearrangement joins TRBV6-4 to TRBJ2-1, with 9 bases lining up with TRBD2. V lost 6 bases to trimming and J lost 0 bases; unmatched junction nucleotides: 6. This CDR3 contains 16 residues. CDR1 and CDR2 (germline): MRHNA, SNTAGT. The CDR3 DNA is TGTGCCAGCAGCTATTATAGCGGGAGCTCCTACAATGAGCAGTTCTTC. This encodes CASSYYSGSSYNEQFF.

The chain couples TRBV6-5 to TRBJ2-2; D is perhaps TRBD2 (5 bases). The V gene lost 0 bases and the J gene lost 6 bases, with 11 bases spanning the gap. CDR3 size: 15 residues. The germline gives CDR1 MNHEY, CDR2 SVGAGI. The CDR3, as DNA: TGTGCCAGCAGTTACTCGAGGGCGGTGCCCGGGGAGCTGTTTTTT. Translating it yields CASSYSRAVPGELFF.

The chain uses TRBV3-1 (or the pseudogene TRBV3-2) and TRBJ2-1, with D tentatively TRBD2 (5 bases). Germline V gene lookup returns CDR1 LGHDT and CDR2 YNNKEL (reference sequence). V lost 4 bases and J 4 bases, leaving 5 bases between the germline ends. This CDR3 is 12 amino acids long. CDR3: CASSRGYNEQFF. In DNA, the CDR3 is TGTGCCAGCAGCCGAGGGTACAATGAGCAGTTCTTC.

This clone was seen once. The chain has TRBV7-9 and TRBJ2-1; maybe TRBD2 (6 bases). Per the germline V gene, CDR1 is SEHNR and CDR2 is FQNEAQ (reference sequence). Trimming removed 3 bases from V and 6 bases from J, with 15 bases in between. This CDR3 contains 15 residues. CDR3 sequence (DNA): TGTGCCAGCAGCTTTTCCAGACTAGTCCCCAATGAGCAGTTCTTC. It encodes CASSFSRLVPNEQFF. The variable domain in full, with the rest retrieved from reference TRBV7-9 and TRBJ2-1, is DTGVSQNPRHKITKRGQNVTFRCDPISEHNRLYWYRQTLGQGPEFLTYFQNEAQLEKSRLLSDRFSAERPKGSFSTLEIQRTEQGDSAMYLCASSFSRLVPNEQFFGPGTRLTVL.